The 20 T cell receptor beta chains listed next were all sequenced from one sample in a study of response to subunit inactivated influenza vaccine (dated by TCRdb to the late 2010s). Library preparation was by RT-PCR. Data came from an Illumina HiSeq 2500. TCRdb applied fastp at Q25 and MiXCR to the public reads, then kept only in-frame beta chains. Each entry is one CDR3 protein sequence, shown with its most common DNA and genes. The sample records about 540,000 distinct CDR3 sequences, under 30% of which are singletons. The top ten hold 2.5% to 3% of the sample. These data also featured in a second study, about T cells expressing NK-cell markers. The second source states: 5'RACE template switching, by which a universal primer site and unique molecular identifiers were added, was used to make TCR beta cDNA libraries.

The sample in question was CD4+ T cells sorted from PBMCs, obtained less than 13 days after vaccination. Receptors were obtained from a middle-aged man who received an inactivated influenza vaccine. Donor details come from another sample of the same person, matched by shared clones.

The chain recombines TRBV20-1 with TRBJ2-5; D is perhaps TRBD2 (7 bases). Germline V gene lookup returns CDR1 DFQATT and CDR2 SNEGSKA (reference sequence). The CDR3 loop spans 20 amino acids. V was shortened by 6 bases and J by 1 base, with 33 bases between the two germline ends. CDR3 coding DNA: TGCAGTGCCAGGCCCGTTTGGGGGGGGGCCGCGGAGGTACGCCAAGAGACCCAGTACTTC. It encodes CSARPVWGGAAEVRQETQYF.

In its sample, this clonotype was seen a few times. At one end the junction does not follow the germline gene, possibly because of a read error. The chain is built from TRBV18 and TRBJ2-7; 8 bases match TRBD2. CDR1 is KGHSH, CDR2 LQKENI, per germline. CDR3 length equals 14 residues. The CDR3 sequence: CASSPGTSSSEQYF. The CDR3 DNA follows: TGTGCCAGCTCACCCGGGACTAGTTCCTCCGAGCAGTACTTC.

This clonotype has more than one count but fewer than ten. The rearrangement links TRBV28 to TRBJ2-4, with 8 nucleotides matching TRBD2. The V gene end was trimmed by 5 bases and the J gene end by 0 bases; junction bases not matched to a gene: 6. CDR3 length: 16 residues. Looked up from germline, CDR1 is MDHEN and CDR2 is SYDVKM. For the CDR3, the DNA is TGTGCCAGCAGTACCCGCGGGGGGCTAGCCAAAAACATTCAGTACTTC. Its protein product is CASSTRGGLAKNIQYF.

The sample holds a few counts of this clonotype. The chain is built from TRBV9 and TRBJ2-1, with D possibly being TRBD2 (6 bases). CDR3 length: 15 amino acids. The V end lost 6 bases, the J end lost 4 bases, and 17 bases lay between the germline ends. The germline V gene encodes CDR1 SGDLS and CDR2 YYNGEE. The CDR3 DNA sequence: TGTGCCAGCACGGTCAGCGGGCTCAGTTACAATGAGCAGTTCTTC. It translates to CASTVSGLSYNEQFF. Filled out from reference TRBV9 and TRBJ2-1, the complete variable domain reads DSGVTQTPKHLITATGQRVTLRCSPRSGDLSVYWYQQSLDQGLQFLIQYYNGEERAKGNILERFSAQQFPDLHSELNLSSLELGDSALYFCASTVSGLSYNEQFFGPGTRLTVL.

There are a few counts of this clonotype. This rearrangement joins TRBV11-2 to TRBJ2-3; the match to TRBD1 covers 7 bases. V was pared by 1 base and J by 3 bases, with 13 bases of the junction left unmatched. Germline CDR1 and CDR2: SGHAT and FQNNGV. The CDR3 length is 18 residues. The CDR3 loop is CASSLGDRPGGRTDTQYF. The DNA for the CDR3 is TGTGCCAGCAGCTTAGGAGACCGGCCAGGGGGAAGAACAGATACGCAGTATTTT. Looking up the rest from reference TRBV11-2 and TRBJ2-3 gives the full variable domain: EAGVAQSPRYKIIEKRQSVAFWCNPISGHATLYWYQQILGQGPKLLIQFQNNGVVDDSQLPKDRFSAERLKGVDSTLKIQPAKLEDSAVYLCASSLGDRPGGRTDTQYFGPGTRLTVL.

This clonotype showed up just a few times. The chain has TRBV29-1 and TRBJ2-3; 10 positions agree with TRBD2. V was pared by 6 bases and J by 5 bases, with 11 bases of the junction left unmatched. The germline V gene encodes CDR1 SQVTM and CDR2 ANQGSEA. The CDR3 sequence is 15 residues long. As DNA, the CDR3 is TGCAGCGTGGGACGAGCGGGGGGGCCTGAAGATACGCAGTATTTT. Protein sequence: CSVGRAGGPEDTQYF.

At least ten counts were recorded for this clonotype. The chain carries TRBV29-1 and TRBJ2-5, with D possibly matching TRBD1 (6 bases). The CDR3 is made up of 14 amino acids. The V end was cut by 2 bases, the J end by 6 bases, with 16 bases between. In germline, CDR1 is SQVTM, CDR2 ANQGSEA. The CDR3 protein is CSVELIQGSQTQYF. The DNA for the CDR3 is TGCAGCGTTGAATTAATCCAGGGGAGCCAGACCCAGTACTTC.

The V gene is TRBV2, the J gene TRBJ2-2, with TRBD2 as a possible D gene (6 bases). The V end was cut by 8 bases, the J end by 1 base, with 17 bases between. Germline V gives CDR1 SNHLY, CDR2 FYNNEI. The CDR3 covers 16 residues. The CDR3 reads CASSSAGRQNTGELFF. The CDR3 coding sequence is TGTGCCAGCTCCTCGGCGGGGCGACAGAACACCGGGGAGCTGTTTTTT. The entire variable domain, with the rest obtained from reference TRBV2 and TRBJ2-2, is as follows: EPEVTQTPSHQVTQMGQEVILRCVPISNHLYFYWYRQILGQKVEFLVSFYNNEISEKSEIFDDQFSVERPDGSNFTLKIRSTKLEDSAMYFCASSSAGRQNTGELFFGEGSRLTVL.

This clonotype was seen more than once but under ten times. The chain has TRBV27 and TRBJ2-5; TRBD2 might be the D (6 bases). V was shortened by 6 bases and J by 2 bases, with 16 bases between the two germline ends. From germline, CDR1 is MNHEY and CDR2 SMNVEV (reference sequence). There are 15 residues in the CDR3. CDR3 sequence reads: CASRLSGTPQETQYF. DNA of the CDR3: TGTGCCAGCAGGCTATCAGGGACTCCACAAGAGACCCAGTACTTC.

This clonotype was detected only a few times. The chain recombines TRBV19 with TRBJ2-3, with D possibly matching TRBD1 (5 bases). CDR3 length equals 14 residues. Trimming stripped 3 bases from V and 3 bases from J, with 10 bases between. Germline CDR1 reads LNHDA; CDR2 reads SQIVND (reference sequence). CDR3 sequence reads: CASSIAGWTDTQYF. The CDR3, as DNA: TGTGCCAGTAGTATCGCAGGGTGGACAGATACGCAGTATTTT.

V gene TRBV29-1 combines with J gene TRBJ1-2; unclear D gene. The germline V gene has CDR1 SQVTM and CDR2 ANQGSEA. Between the trimmed V and J ends, which lost 6 bases and 8 bases, there was a span of 13 bases. The length of the CDR3 is 11 residues. CDR3 sequence reads: CSVLWVGGYTF. In DNA form, the CDR3 reads TGCAGCGTCCTTTGGGTAGGCGGCTACACCTTC.

V is TRBV6-5 and J is TRBJ1-2; 9 bases line up with TRBD1. Germline values: CDR1 MNHEY, CDR2 SVGAGI. This CDR3 is built from 15 residues. With V trimmed by 3 bases and J by 2 bases, 4 bases remained unmatched. This CDR3 is CASSYRQGGNYGYTF. The DNA for the CDR3 is TGTGCCAGCAGTTATAGACAGGGGGGGAACTATGGCTACACCTTC.

The rearrangement uses TRBV24-1 and TRBJ2-3; TRBD2 agrees at 10 bases. After removal of 4 bases from V and 2 bases from J, the junction contained 17 bases not matched to a gene. Germline V gene data show CDR1 as KGHDR and CDR2 as SFDVKD. CDR3 length: 20 amino acids. The CDR3, as DNA: TGTGCCACCAGTGAATCTACAGGGGGGCGACTAGCGGGTTTCACAGATACGCAGTATTTT. Amino acid sequence: CATSESTGGRLAGFTDTQYF.

This chain links TRBV7-9 with TRBJ2-5, with 7 bases matching TRBD1. The CDR3 is 15 amino acids. Unmatched junction bases numbered 7, after V lost 0 bases and J lost 6 bases. The germline V gene encodes CDR1 SEHNR and CDR2 FQNEAQ (reference sequence). The CDR3 DNA reads TGTGCCAGCAGCTTAGCGGGGACAGACGCCAAGACCCAGTACTTC. This translates into CASSLAGTDAKTQYF. Drawing the rest from reference TRBV7-9 and TRBJ2-5, the complete variable domain is DTGVSQNPRHKITKRGQNVTFRCDPISEHNRLYWYRQTLGQGPEFLTYFQNEAQLEKSRLLSDRFSAERPKGSFSTLEIQRTEQGDSAMYLCASSLAGTDAKTQYFGPGTRLLVL.

As regards this clonotype: One junction end disagrees with the germline gene, perhaps due to a read error. The rearrangement uses TRBV6-1 and TRBJ2-7; TRBD2 matches 10 bases. CDR1 and CDR2 (germline): MNHNS, SASEGT. The CDR3 is made up of 14 amino acids. The CDR3 spells CASRALAGHDEHYF. In DNA, the CDR3 is TGTGCCAGCAGGGCACTAGCGGGACACGACGAGCATTACTTC.

This clonotype was counted once. The V call is TRBV20-1, the J call TRBJ2-7; 9 bases agree with TRBD2. This CDR3 has 16 residues. The V and J ends lost 1 base and 2 bases, in that order; junction bases with no gene match: 9. Germline assignment: CDR1 DFQATT and CDR2 SNEGSKA (reference sequence). The CDR3 here is CSARVVGLAYTYEQYF. The CDR3 bases are TGCAGTGCTAGAGTCGTAGGACTAGCGTATACCTACGAGCAGTACTTC.

This clonotype was seen repeatedly, ten times or more. The rearrangement uses TRBV28 and TRBJ2-1, with D perhaps TRBD2 (6 bases). V lost 10 bases and J lost 7, with 20 bases in between. The CDR3 is 14 residues long. From germline, CDR1 is MDHEN and CDR2 SYDVKM. The CDR3 loop is CATLNGLSGNEQFF. The CDR3 region has the DNA TGTGCCACCCTGAACGGACTATCGGGGAATGAGCAGTTCTTC.

The chain uses TRBV6-1 and TRBJ1-1; weak D call: TRBD1 (6 bases). This CDR3 has 14 amino acids. V dropped 5 bases and J dropped 3 bases, with 13 bases sitting between them. Per the germline V gene, CDR1 is MNHNS and CDR2 is SASEGT. CDR3: CASSRPTGDTEAFF. DNA for the CDR3: TGTGCCAGCAGTCGGCCGACAGGCGACACTGAAGCTTTCTTT.

The sample holds many counts of this clonotype. The rearrangement joins TRBV7-9 to TRBJ2-7, with D hard to call. V lost 0 bases and J 2 bases, leaving 2 bases between the germline ends. The CDR3 length is 12 residues. Germline V gene data show CDR1 as SEHNR and CDR2 as FQNEAQ (reference sequence). The chain's CDR3 is CASSLAPYEQYF. The CDR3 coding sequence is TGTGCCAGCAGCTTAGCCCCCTACGAGCAGTACTTC.

The genes are TRBV20-1 and TRBJ2-1; 11 nucleotides line up with TRBD2. The ends lost 2 bases at V and 3 bases at J; junction bases unmatched: 3. Germline V CDR1 and CDR2: DFQATT, SNEGSKA (reference sequence). There are 15 residues in the CDR3. The CDR3, as DNA: TGCAGTGCTAGATCCGGGACTAGCGGCTACAATGAGCAGTTCTTC. It codes for CSARSGTSGYNEQFF.